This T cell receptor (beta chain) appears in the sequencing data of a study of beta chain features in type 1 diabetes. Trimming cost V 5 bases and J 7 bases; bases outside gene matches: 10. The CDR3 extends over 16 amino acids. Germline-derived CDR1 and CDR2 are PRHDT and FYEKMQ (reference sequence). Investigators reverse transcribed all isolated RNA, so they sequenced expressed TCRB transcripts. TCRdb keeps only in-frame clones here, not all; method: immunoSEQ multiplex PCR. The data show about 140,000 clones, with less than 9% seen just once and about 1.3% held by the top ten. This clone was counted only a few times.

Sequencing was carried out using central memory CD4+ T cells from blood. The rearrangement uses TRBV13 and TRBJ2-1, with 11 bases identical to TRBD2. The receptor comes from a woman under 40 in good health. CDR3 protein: CASSPFSGRGGNEQFF. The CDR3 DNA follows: TGTGCCAGCAGCCCATTTAGCGGGAGGGGAGGAAATGAGCAGTTCTTC.